A single sample is the source of the 24 T cell receptor beta chains below, sequenced in a study of blood T cell repertoires in COVID-19. This table comes from immunoSEQ multiplex PCR, and its TCRdb copy is limited to in-frame clones, with some not included. The table records roughly 300,000 clones, about 90% of them present only once. The specimen sequenced was peripheral blood. Receptor source: a woman aged 40 to 55 who had recovered from COVID-19.

The CDR3 loop reads CARTGVNNEQFF. DNA for the CDR3: TGTGCCAGGACGGGGGTAAACAATGAGCAGTTCTTC. The chain uses TRBV3-1 (or the pseudogene TRBV3-2) and TRBJ2-1, with D perhaps matching TRBD2 (6 bases). CDR1 and CDR2 (germline): LGHDT, YNNKEL (reference sequence). The V and J ends lost 9 bases and 5 bases respectively, with 11 bases between them. The CDR3 loop spans 12 amino acids.

V usage is TRBV19 and J usage is TRBJ1-1; TRBD1 matches at 11 bases. The CDR3 has 17 residues. Trimming at V came to 5 bases and at J to 4 bases, leaving 12 bases not matched to a gene. Germline CDR1 LNHDA, CDR2 SQIVND (reference sequence). The CDR3 loop is CASSSLGGGQGATEAFF. The CDR3 DNA reads TGTGCCAGTAGTTCCCTAGGGGGAGGACAGGGGGCCACTGAAGCTTTCTTT.

In this sample, this clone turned up once. The V gene is TRBV3-1 (or the pseudogene TRBV3-2), the J gene TRBJ2-5; no clear D gene. The CDR3 runs to 14 residues. The V gene lost 1 base and the J gene lost 2 bases, with 8 bases spanning the gap. The germline gives CDR1 LGHDT, CDR2 YNNKEL (reference sequence). CDR3: CASSQGQVQETQYF. CDR3 bases: TGTGCCAGCAGCCAAGGCCAGGTTCAAGAGACCCAGTACTTC.

The rearrangement joins TRBV9 to TRBJ2-2; 7 nucleotides align to TRBD2. J was trimmed by 6 bases and V by 4 bases; bases with no gene match: 6. Germline CDR1 is SGDLS and CDR2 is YYNGEE. The CDR3 totals 14 residues. The CDR3 region has the DNA TGTGCCAGCAGCCCGCGGGGGTCGGCCGGGGAGCTGTTTTTT. It yields the protein CASSPRGSAGELFF.

This chain uses TRBV18 with TRBJ1-2; D is possibly TRBD1 (5 bases). The CDR3 runs 14 residues. V was shortened by 2 bases and J by 4 bases, with 11 bases between the two germline ends. Germline loops: CDR1 KGHSH, CDR2 LQKENI. Here the CDR3 DNA reads TGTGCCAGCTCACCAGCAGGGCGTCTCTATGGCTACACCTTC. It translates to CASSPAGRLYGYTF. The whole variable domain, remainder taken from reference TRBV18 and TRBJ1-2, is NAGVMQNPRHLVRRRGQEARLRCSPMKGHSHVYWYRQLPEEGLKFMVYLQKENIIDESGMPKERFSAEFPKEGPSILRIQQVVRGDSAAYFCASSPAGRLYGYTFGSGTRLTVV.

With regard to this clone: Other DNA variants within this sample encode the same CDR3. V gene TRBV3-1 (or the pseudogene TRBV3-2) combines with J gene TRBJ1-1; TRBD1 matches 8 bases. Germline-derived CDR1 and CDR2 are LGHDT and YNNKEL (reference sequence). This CDR3 spans 14 amino acids. V lost 1 base, J lost 4 bases, and 2 bases stayed unmatched. CDR3 bases: TGTGCCAGCAGCCAAGCCGGGACAGGCACTGAAGCTTTCTTT. It codes for CASSQAGTGTEAFF.

V gene TRBV5-6 combines with J gene TRBJ2-1, with D hard to call. Germline CDR1 reads SGHDT; CDR2 reads YYEEEE. This CDR3 contains 15 residues. Trimming removed 3 bases at V and 5 bases at J, with 15 bases between. The CDR3 DNA is TGTGCCAGCAGCTACCGGTTTTGGGCCAACAATGAGCAGTTCTTC. Translation: CASSYRFWANNEQFF.

The chain joins TRBV7-6 to TRBJ1-2, with 9 bases matching TRBD1. Germline assignment: CDR1 SGHVS and CDR2 FNYEAQ. The CDR3 is made up of 14 amino acids. Unmatched junction bases numbered 1, after V lost 4 bases and J lost 1 base. Written as DNA, the CDR3 is TGTGCCAGCAGCTGGGGACAGGGTAACTATGGCTACACCTTC. It translates to CASSWGQGNYGYTF. Complete variable domain (other parts from reference TRBV7-6 and TRBJ1-2): GAGVSQSPRYKVTKRGQDVALRCDPISGHVSLYWYRQALGQGPEFLTYFNYEAQQDKSGLPNDRFSAERPEGSISTLTIQRTEQRDSAMYRCASSWGQGNYGYTFGSGTRLTVV.

Notes on this clone: The junction departs from the called germline gene at one end, perhaps through a read error. The V and J genes are TRBV2 and TRBJ2-1; 16 nucleotides match TRBD2. CDR3 length equals 16 residues. The germline V gene encodes CDR1 SNHLY and CDR2 FYNNEI. CDR3 in amino acids: CASREGTSGGANEQFF. The CDR3 coding sequence is TGTGCCAGCAGGGAAGGGACTAGCGGGGGGGCGAATGAGCAGTTCTTC. The complete variable domain, with remaining parts taken from reference TRBV2 and TRBJ2-1, reads EPEVTQTPSHQVTQMGQEVILRCVPISNHLYFYWYRQILGQKVEFLVSFYNNEISEKSEIFDDQFSVERPDGSNFTLKIRSTKLEDSAMYFCASREGTSGGANEQFFGPGTRLTVL.

The chain uses TRBV5-4 and TRBJ1-4; D remains ambiguous. The germline gives CDR1 SGHNT, CDR2 YYREEE (reference sequence). This CDR3 has 14 amino acids. V lost 4 bases and J 9 bases, leaving 16 bases between the germline ends. This CDR3 reads CASSPGGRGKKLFF. The CDR3 nucleotides are TGTGCCAGCAGCCCGGGAGGAAGAGGCAAAAAACTGTTTTTT.

This clone showed up just a few times. This chain connects TRBV27 to TRBJ1-5; a weak D match, TRBD1 (5 bases). V lost 3 bases and J 2 bases, leaving 8 bases between the germline ends. The CDR3 loop spans 14 amino acids. In germline, CDR1 is MNHEY, CDR2 SMNVEV (reference sequence). Here the CDR3 DNA reads TGTGCCAGCAGTTTCAGGGTCGGCAATCAGCCCCAGCATTTT. Translation: CASSFRVGNQPQHF.

This clone was detected only once. The rearrangement uses TRBV2 and TRBJ2-7; 8 nucleotides line up with TRBD1. CDR1 and CDR2 from the germline V gene are SNHLY and FYNNEI. The CDR3 sequence is 15 residues long. V was pared by 1 base and J by 2 bases, with 4 bases of the junction left unmatched. The CDR3 spells CASSEEPGGPYEQYF. The CDR3 DNA reads as TGTGCCAGCAGTGAAGAGCCAGGGGGCCCCTACGAGCAGTACTTC.

This clone is a singleton in its sample. The chain recombines TRBV6-2 or TRBV6-3 with TRBJ1-5; tentative D call: TRBD1 (5 bases). Germline CDR1 reads MNHEY; CDR2 reads SVGEGT. This CDR3 comprises 17 residues. The V end was cut by 4 bases, the J end by 0 bases, with 16 bases between. The CDR3 sequence is CASSFPETEYSNQPQHF. CDR3 nucleotides: TGTGCCAGCAGTTTCCCCGAGACAGAGTATAGCAATCAGCCCCAGCATTTT.

The chain couples TRBV9 to TRBJ1-1, with D unresolved. V lost 0 bases, J lost 4 bases, and 16 bases lay in between. This CDR3 is built from 16 residues. Germline CDR1 reads SGDLS; CDR2 reads YYNGEE. CDR3 in amino acids: CASSVDTSSKSTEAFF. The CDR3 DNA reads TGTGCCAGCAGCGTAGATACGAGTTCTAAATCCACTGAAGCTTTCTTT. The entire variable domain, with the rest obtained from reference TRBV9 and TRBJ1-1, is as follows: DSGVTQTPKHLITATGQRVTLRCSPRSGDLSVYWYQQSLDQGLQFLIQYYNGEERAKGNILERFSAQQFPDLHSELNLSSLELGDSALYFCASSVDTSSKSTEAFFGQGTRLTVV.

The chain recombines TRBV3-1 (or the pseudogene TRBV3-2) with TRBJ1-4; 9 nucleotides match TRBD1. The germline V gene has CDR1 LGHDT and CDR2 YNNKEL (reference sequence). V dropped 4 bases and J dropped 4; count of bases not matched to a gene: 10. The CDR3 is made up of 17 amino acids. The CDR3 DNA follows: TGTGCCAGCAGCCGACCGGGACAGGGAGTTATTAATGAAAAACTGTTTTTT. It translates to CASSRPGQGVINEKLFF.

Turning to this clone: The same CDR3 is also encoded by other DNA sequences in this sample. The chain joins TRBV5-4 to TRBJ2-3; D is perhaps TRBD2 (5 bases). Per the germline V gene, CDR1 is SGHNT and CDR2 is YYREEE (reference sequence). CDR3 length: 15 amino acids. Trimming cost V 0 bases and J 6 bases, with 14 bases left between them. CDR3 residues: CASSLAGRGSDTQYF. CDR3 DNA: TGTGCCAGCAGCTTGGCGGGGAGAGGTTCGGATACGCAGTATTTT.

This chain links TRBV6-5 with TRBJ1-2; the match to TRBD1 covers 7 bases. The CDR3 extends over 15 amino acids. Germline lookup yields CDR1 MNHEY and CDR2 SVGAGI. V lost 6 bases and J lost 2; bases outside the gene matches: 9. Written as DNA, the CDR3 is TGTGCCAGCAGCGGGGGACAGCAACTCAACTATGGCTACACCTTC. This codes for CASSGGQQLNYGYTF.

The chain joins TRBV9 to TRBJ2-2; the D gene is possibly TRBD2 (6 bases). CDR1 is SGDLS, CDR2 YYNGEE, per germline. V lost 4 bases and J lost 1, with 20 bases in between. This CDR3 is built from 18 residues. DNA for the CDR3: TGTGCCAGCAGCACTTGGGAGGTTCCGAGGGTGAACACCGGGGAGCTGTTTTTT. Translation gives CASSTWEVPRVNTGELFF.

The V gene is TRBV7-6, the J gene TRBJ2-3; TRBD1 might be the D (6 bases). The V gene lost 4 bases and the J gene lost 7 bases, with 12 bases spanning the gap. The CDR3 runs 13 residues. The germline V gene has CDR1 SGHVS and CDR2 FNYEAQ. This chain's CDR3 is CASSSYRANTQYF. DNA of the CDR3: TGTGCCAGCAGCTCCTACAGGGCAAATACGCAGTATTTT.

In the case of this clone: Other DNA sequences from this sample encode an identical CDR3 as well. The chain is built from TRBV5-1 and TRBJ2-5; TRBD2 matches 11 bases. The CDR3 has 15 residues. Germline V gene lookup returns CDR1 SGHRS and CDR2 YFSETQ. J was trimmed by 4 bases and V by 2 bases; bases with no gene match: 4. CDR3 nucleotides: TGCGCCAGCAGCTTAGGAACTAGCGGGGGAGAGACCCAGTACTTC. It is translated as CASSLGTSGGETQYF.

The chain links TRBV3-1 (or the pseudogene TRBV3-2) to TRBJ2-2; possible D gene TRBD2, 6 bases. The germline CDR1 and CDR2 sequences are LGHDT and YNNKEL (reference sequence). The ends were cut back, 0 bases at V and 3 bases at J, with 8 bases in the middle. This CDR3 spans 15 amino acids. CDR3 nucleotides: TGTGCCAGCAGCCAAGATGGGGACTACACCGGGGAGCTGTTTTTT. Its protein is CASSQDGDYTGELFF.

V is TRBV6-5 and J is TRBJ1-2; 8 positions match TRBD1. The trim removed 6 bases at V and 4 bases at J, leaving 4 bases unmatched. Germline V CDR1 and CDR2: MNHEY, SVGAGI. The CDR3 has 13 amino acids. In nucleotides, the CDR3 is TGTGCCAGCAGATATACAGGGGGCTATGGCTACACCTTC. Protein: CASRYTGGYGYTF.

J is TRBJ2-2 and V is TRBV6-2 or TRBV6-3; 7 bases fit TRBD1. There are 16 residues in the CDR3. V shed 4 bases, J shed 9 bases, and the junction held 14 bases outside the gene matches. The V gene's germline CDR1 is MNHEY and CDR2 SVGEGT. The CDR3 coding sequence is TGTGCCAGCAGTTCCTTCGTGACAGGGTCACACCGGGAGCTGTTTTTT. Its translation is CASSSFVTGSHRELFF.

The chain has TRBV7-9 and TRBJ2-1, with a weak D call TRBD2 (6 bases). V dropped 3 bases and J dropped 7 bases, with 13 bases sitting between them. Germline V lookup: CDR1 SEHNR, CDR2 FQNEAQ (reference sequence). CDR3 size: 14 residues. The CDR3, as DNA: TGTGCCAGCAGCTTCGGGGGTTTAGTGAATGAGCAGTTCTTC. Translated, it gives CASSFGGLVNEQFF.